This T cell receptor beta chain was captured in a study of T cell responses to AZD1222 COVID-19 vaccine. Whole-study results and caveats: Samples come after the peak T cell response, not at day 14. The number of AZD1222 recipients seropositive at baseline was only five to seven.

Sequencing used immunoSEQ multiplex PCR; TCRdb keeps in-frame clones, though not all of them. This sample carries roughly 50,000 clones, approximately 88% of them seen once, and the ten largest clones take 14%. On this clone itself: No antigen is known for it.

V dropped 6 bases and J dropped 4 bases, with 21 bases sitting between them. CDR3 size: 16 residues. Germline lookup yields CDR1 MNHEY and CDR2 SMNVEV (reference sequence). The clonotype comes from an adult who received the AZD1222 COVID-19 vaccine. Sequencing used peripheral blood, obtained 28 days after the second AZD1222 dose. The rearrangement links TRBV27 to TRBJ2-5; tentative D call: TRBD2 (7 bases). The CDR3 nucleotides are TGTGCCAGCAGGGATCGTGCGGGGGCGCCGGGAGAGACCCAGTACTTC. The encoded protein is CASRDRAGAPGETQYF.